These T cell receptor beta chains were read from a single sample in a study of T cells in Graves' hyperthyroidism and ophthalmopathy. Each CDR3 protein gets one entry after TCRdb re-called the multiplex PCR reads with MiXCR. Of roughly 420,000 distinct CDR3 sequences listed, approximately 14% are singletons. The source material was blood. Source of these receptors: a young woman with Graves' hyperthyroidism. CDR3s include the opening cysteine and the closing phenylalanine or tryptophan. The D gene is left open where the match is weak. The size field is filled for only some rows; it gives once, few, many or a size class.

len	d_gene	v_gene	j_gene	abundance	CDR3nt	CDR3aa
16	TRBD2	TRBV7-8	TRBJ2-1	few	TGTGCCAGCAGTTCCTATAGCGGGGGGGCCGCAAATGAGCAGTTCTTC	CASSSYSGGAANEQFF
15	NA	TRBV27	TRBJ1-1	many	TGTGCCAGCCTATTTCGAAGGGAACAAAACACTGAAGCTTTCTTT	CASLFRREQNTEAFF
15	TRBD2	TRBV20-1	TRBJ2-7	many	TGCAGTGCTAGAGTCCCTAGCGGGAGAGTAAGCGAGCAGTACTTC	CSARVPSGRVSEQYF
14	TRBD2	TRBV5-1	TRBJ2-1	many	TGCGCCAGCAGCGGGGGACTAGCGGGTTGGGAGCAGTTCTTC	CASSGGLAGWEQFF
15	NA	TRBV24-1	TRBJ2-5	NA	TGTGCCACCAGTGATAAACACTGGTACCAAGAGACCCAGTACTTC	CATSDKHWYQETQYF
13	NA	TRBV5-6	TRBJ1-3	NA	TGTGCCAGCAGCCCAAAGCCTGGAAACACCATATATTTT	CASSPKPGNTIYF
15	NA	TRBV28	TRBJ1-1	many	TGTGCCAGCAGTTTGGGTAGCAAGCAAGGCACTGAAGCTTTCTTT	CASSLGSKQGTEAFF
14	NA	TRBV5-4	TRBJ2-7	few	TGTGCCAGCAGCTTGGAAGTAGGGCGCTACGAGCAGTACTTC	CASSLEVGRYEQYF
14	TRBD1	TRBV6-2/TRBV6-3	TRBJ1-1	many	TGTGCCAGCAGGATACAGGGGCCGAACACTGAAGCTTTCTTT	CASRIQGPNTEAFF
16	TRBD2	TRBV11-2	TRBJ2-7	many	TGTGCCAGCAGCCAAGAGGTAGTAGCGGGCTCCTACGAGCAGTACTTC	CASSQEVVAGSYEQYF
14	NA	TRBV5-1	TRBJ1-1	NA	TGCGCCAGCAGCTTGGGTGCCCTGTCCTTTGAAGCTTTCTTT	CASSLGALSFEAFF
14	NA	TRBV9	TRBJ2-1	many	TGTGCCAGCAGCGCCGCTCCCGGTGGCTATGAGCAGTTCTTC	CASSAAPGGYEQFF
15	NA	TRBV12-5	TRBJ2-7	NA	TGTGCTAGTGGTTTGGTGCGGGACAGCCGCCGGGAGCAGTACTTC	CASGLVRDSRREQYF
16	NA	TRBV3-1	TRBJ2-7	many	TGTGCCAGCAGCCCTGTCGGGAGACAGGGCAACTACGAGCAGTACTTC	CASSPVGRQGNYEQYF
16	TRBD1	TRBV12-3/TRBV12-4	TRBJ1-3	many	TGTGCCAGCAGGCAGGGACAGTATGCTCCTGGAAACACCATATATTTT	CASRQGQYAPGNTIYF
14	NA	TRBV2	TRBJ1-4	many	TGTGCCAGCAGTGAAGATGGAGGGAATGAAAAACTGTTTTTT	CASSEDGGNEKLFF
17	NA	TRBV9	TRBJ1-2	few	TGTGCCAGCAGCGTCTACGCGCTGCCTCCGACCGACTATGGCTACACCTTC	CASSVYALPPTDYGYTF
14	TRBD1	TRBV28	TRBJ1-2	NA	TGTGCCAGCAGTTACAGGGGGCCTGCCTATGGCTACACCTTC	CASSYRGPAYGYTF
14	TRBD1	TRBV10-3	TRBJ1-2	many	TGTGCCATCAGTGAGTCGGCAGGGGGCTTTGGCTACACCTTC	CAISESAGGFGYTF
14	TRBD2	TRBV6-1	TRBJ2-1	few	TGTGCCAGCAGTGACGGGGGGAGTTTGAATGAGCAGTTCTTC	CASSDGGSLNEQFF
14	NA	TRBV7-6	TRBJ2-3	many	TGTGCCAGCAGCTGGGGGGACCGCACAGATACGCAGTATTTT	CASSWGDRTDTQYF
16	NA	TRBV11-2	TRBJ2-3	many	TGTGCCAGCAGCTCCGGGATGGGGGTCAACACAGATACGCAGTATTTT	CASSSGMGVNTDTQYF
14	NA	TRBV20-1	TRBJ2-3	many	TGCAGTGCCCTCTCCGGCTTTGGCACAGATACGCAGTATTTT	CSALSGFGTDTQYF
17	NA	TRBV12-3/TRBV12-4	TRBJ1-6	NA	TGTGCCAGCAGTTCCTCGGGGGCGAGCTCCTATAATTCACCCCTCCACTTT	CASSSSGASSYNSPLHF
15	NA	TRBV4-2	TRBJ2-7	many	TGTGCCAGCAGCCCAGGCTCGGCAGAGGTCTACGAGCAGTACTTC	CASSPGSAEVYEQYF
12	NA	TRBV7-8	TRBJ2-1	many	TGTGCCAGCAGCTTACAGGGGTTTGAGCAGTTCTTC	CASSLQGFEQFF
14	TRBD2	TRBV20-1	TRBJ2-1	many	TGCAGTGCGTATCTAGCGGGAGGGCTTAATGAGCAGTTCTTC	CSAYLAGGLNEQFF
15	TRBD2	TRBV6-2/TRBV6-3	TRBJ2-7	many	TGTGCCAGCAGTAATGGACTAGCGGGTCCCTACGAGCAGTACTTC	CASSNGLAGPYEQYF
15	TRBD2	TRBV12-3/TRBV12-4	TRBJ2-3	many	TGTGCCAGCAGTTTTATGGACGGGAGGGCCGATACGCAGTATTTT	CASSFMDGRADTQYF
16	TRBD2	TRBV7-6	TRBJ2-1	many	TGTGCCAGCAGCCCCGGGACTAGCGGGAGTTTGAATGAGCAGTTCTTC	CASSPGTSGSLNEQFF
17	TRBD2	TRBV20-1	TRBJ2-3	many	TGCAGTGCTAGCTTCGGACTAGCGGGGGGGCCCACAGATACGCAGTATTTT	CSASFGLAGGPTDTQYF
15	NA	TRBV3-1	TRBJ2-4	many	TGTGCCAGCAGCCAAGATGACAAAGCCAAAAACATTCAGTACTTC	CASSQDDKAKNIQYF
14	TRBD1	TRBV5-8	TRBJ2-1	many	TGTGCCAGCCTAGAGGGGGCGAACCGCAATGAGCAGTTCTTC	CASLEGANRNEQFF
15	TRBD2	TRBV7-2	TRBJ2-5	few	TGTGCCAGCAGCCAAATAGCGGGAGTGGAAGAGACCCAGTACTTC	CASSQIAGVEETQYF
14	NA	TRBV5-1	TRBJ2-5	many	TGCGCCAGCAGCTTCGGACCGCCTGTGGAGACCCAGTACTTC	CASSFGPPVETQYF
14	NA	TRBV7-2	TRBJ1-5	many	TGTGCCAGCAGCTTAGGGGGGGGCGCTCAGCCCCAGCATTTT	CASSLGGGAQPQHF
13	TRBD1	TRBV29-1	TRBJ2-3	few	TGCAGCGTTGGACAGGGAGTGAAAGATACGCAGTATTTT	CSVGQGVKDTQYF
16	TRBD1	TRBV15	TRBJ1-4	few	TGTGCCACCAGCAGGGCCAGGGGGGCAACTAATGAAAAACTGTTTTTT	CATSRARGATNEKLFF
16	NA	TRBV7-9	TRBJ2-1	many	TGTGCCAGCAGCGCCCTTCGGACACACCTCGGGAATGAGCAGTTCTTC	CASSALRTHLGNEQFF
17	NA	TRBV4-3	TRBJ2-1	NA	TGCGCCAGCAGCCCGTCCGGTGCAGCGGTTCTTTACAATGAGCAGTTCTTC	CASSPSGAAVLYNEQFF
13	NA	TRBV19	TRBJ2-1	many	TGTGCCAGTACCATATTCCCCAACAATGAGCAGTTCTTC	CASTIFPNNEQFF
16	TRBD1	TRBV19	TRBJ1-5	NA	TGTGCCAGTAGTATAAGTCTCGGACAGGGCGGTCAGCCCCAGCATTTT	CASSISLGQGGQPQHF
12	NA	TRBV20-1	TRBJ1-4	many	TGCAGTGCTAGGGGTCGGGATGAAAAACTGTTTTTT	CSARGRDEKLFF
12	NA	TRBV11-2	TRBJ2-2	many	TGTGCCAGCAGCTTAATCTCCGGGGAGCTGTTTTTT	CASSLISGELFF
16	NA	TRBV19	TRBJ1-5	NA	TGTGCCAGTAGTATAGATTGGCAGGCCCTTCATCAGCCCCAGCATTTT	CASSIDWQALHQPQHF
16	TRBD1	TRBV6-2/TRBV6-3	TRBJ1-1	NA	TGTGCCAGCAGTTACGTGCGCGTTGGGACAGGGACTGAAGCTTTCTTT	CASSYVRVGTGTEAFF